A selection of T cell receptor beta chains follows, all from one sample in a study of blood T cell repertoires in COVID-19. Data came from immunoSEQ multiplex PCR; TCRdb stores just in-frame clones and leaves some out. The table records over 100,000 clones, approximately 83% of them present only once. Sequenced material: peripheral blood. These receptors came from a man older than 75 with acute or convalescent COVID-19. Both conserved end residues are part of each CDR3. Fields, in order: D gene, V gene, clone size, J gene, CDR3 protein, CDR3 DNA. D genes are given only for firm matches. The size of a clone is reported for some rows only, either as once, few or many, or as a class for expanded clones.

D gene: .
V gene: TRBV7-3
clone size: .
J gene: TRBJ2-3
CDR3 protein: CASSLNPGLTDTQYF
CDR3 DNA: TGTGCCAGCAGCTTAAATCCAGGACTGACAGATACGCAGTATTTT

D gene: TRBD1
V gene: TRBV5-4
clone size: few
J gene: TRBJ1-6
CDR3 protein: CASSAGTGSYNSPLHF
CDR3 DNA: TGTGCCAGCAGCGCCGGGACAGGGTCCTATAATTCACCCCTCCACTTT

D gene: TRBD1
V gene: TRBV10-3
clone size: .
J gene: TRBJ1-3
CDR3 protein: CAISGEKGAEGNTIYF
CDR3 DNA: TGTGCCATCAGTGGCGAGAAGGGGGCGGAAGGAAACACCATATATTTT

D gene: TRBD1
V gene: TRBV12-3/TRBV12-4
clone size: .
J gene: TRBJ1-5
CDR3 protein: CASSLQGDQPQHF
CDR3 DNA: TGTGCCAGCAGTTTGCAGGGGGATCAGCCCCAGCATTTT

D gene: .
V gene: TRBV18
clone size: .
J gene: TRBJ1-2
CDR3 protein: CASEPRQEDGYGYTF
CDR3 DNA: TGTGCCAGTGAGCCGCGACAGGAGGATGGCTATGGCTACACCTTC

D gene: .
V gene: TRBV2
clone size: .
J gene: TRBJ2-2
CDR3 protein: CASKDDRTNTGELFF
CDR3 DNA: TGTGCCAGCAAAGACGACAGGACCAACACCGGGGAGCTGTTTTTT

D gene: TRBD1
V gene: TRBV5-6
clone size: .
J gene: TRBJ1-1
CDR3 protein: CASSTGVNARGGEAFF
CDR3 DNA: TGTGCCAGCAGCACAGGGGTTAATGCGCGAGGCGGTGAAGCTTTCTTT

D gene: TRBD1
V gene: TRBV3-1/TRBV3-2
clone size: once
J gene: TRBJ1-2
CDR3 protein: CASYRGRVDGYTF
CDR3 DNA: TGTGCCAGCTACAGGGGGCGAGTCGACGGCTACACCTTC

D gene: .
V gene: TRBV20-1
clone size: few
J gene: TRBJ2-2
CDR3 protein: CSASEGVTSTGELFF
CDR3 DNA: TGCAGTGCTAGTGAGGGCGTTACTAGCACCGGGGAGCTGTTTTTT

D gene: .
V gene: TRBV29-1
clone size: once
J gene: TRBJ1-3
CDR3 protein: CSVPASSGNTIYF
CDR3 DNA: TGCAGCGTGCCAGCGAGCTCTGGAAACACCATATATTTT

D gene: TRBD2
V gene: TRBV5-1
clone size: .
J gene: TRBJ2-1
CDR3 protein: CASSLRSGRADNEQFF
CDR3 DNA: TGCGCCAGCAGCTTGCGTAGCGGGAGGGCCGACAATGAGCAGTTCTTC

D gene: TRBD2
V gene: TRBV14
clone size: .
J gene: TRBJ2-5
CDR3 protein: CASSRTSKETQYF
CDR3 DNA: TGTGCCAGCAGCCGGACTAGCAAGGAGACCCAGTACTTC

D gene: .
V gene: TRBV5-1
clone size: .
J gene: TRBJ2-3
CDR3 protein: CASSLAESGTPNLDTQYF
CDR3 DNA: TGCGCCAGCAGCTTGGCCGAGTCCGGGACACCGAACCTAGATACGCAGTATTTT

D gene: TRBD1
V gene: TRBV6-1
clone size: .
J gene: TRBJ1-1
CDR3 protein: CASSERQGGITEAFF
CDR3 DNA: TGTGCCAGCAGTGAACGACAGGGAGGAATCACTGAAGCTTTCTTT

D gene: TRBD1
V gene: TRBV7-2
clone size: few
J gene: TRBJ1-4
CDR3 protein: CASSSDRGPDREKLFF
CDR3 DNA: TGTGCCAGCAGCTCGGACAGGGGGCCAGATCGGGAAAAACTGTTTTTT

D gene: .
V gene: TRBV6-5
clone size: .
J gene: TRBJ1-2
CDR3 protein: CASSSTGFGYGYTF
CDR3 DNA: TGTGCCAGCAGTTCTACAGGGTTTGGCTATGGCTACACCTTC

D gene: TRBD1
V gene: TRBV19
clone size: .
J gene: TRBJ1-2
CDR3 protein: CASSKGQVFDYGYTF
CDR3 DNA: TGTGCCAGTAGTAAGGGACAGGTGTTCGACTATGGCTACACCTTC

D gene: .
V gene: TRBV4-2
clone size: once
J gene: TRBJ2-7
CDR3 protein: CASSQLISRDIEYEQYF
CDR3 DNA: TGTGCCAGCAGCCAACTAATCTCCCGGGACATCGAGTACGAGCAGTACTTC

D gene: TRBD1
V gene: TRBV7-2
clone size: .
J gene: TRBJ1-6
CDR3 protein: CASSSIRTGRSYNSPLHF
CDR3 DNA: TGTGCCAGCAGCTCAATCAGGACAGGGAGATCCTATAATTCACCCCTCCACTTT

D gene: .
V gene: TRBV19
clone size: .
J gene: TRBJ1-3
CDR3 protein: CASSPSQGARDFRSGNTIYF
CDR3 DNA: TGTGCCAGTAGTCCCTCACAGGGCGCCCGAGATTTTCGTTCTGGAAACACCATATATTTT

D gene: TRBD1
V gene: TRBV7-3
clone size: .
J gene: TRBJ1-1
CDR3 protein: CASSSTGLDTEAFF
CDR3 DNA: TGTGCCAGCAGCTCGACAGGGTTGGACACTGAAGCTTTCTTT

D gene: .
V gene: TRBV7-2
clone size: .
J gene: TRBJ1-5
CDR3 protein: CASSLRSSGAKGNQPQHF
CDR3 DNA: TGTGCCAGCAGCTTACGGTCCTCAGGGGCGAAAGGCAATCAGCCCCAGCATTTT

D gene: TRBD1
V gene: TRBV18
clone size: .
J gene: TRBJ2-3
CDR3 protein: CASLTGGGTDTQYF
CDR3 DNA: TGTGCCAGCTTGACAGGGGGAGGCACAGATACGCAGTATTTT

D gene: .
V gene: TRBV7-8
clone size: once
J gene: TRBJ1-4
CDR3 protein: CASSLDRAHLFF
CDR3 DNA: TGTGCCAGCAGCTTAGACAGGGCCCATCTGTTTTTT

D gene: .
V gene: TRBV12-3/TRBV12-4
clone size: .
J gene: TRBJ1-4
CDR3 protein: CASLSRARGKLFF
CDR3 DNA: TGTGCCAGTCTTAGTAGGGCCAGGGGAAAACTGTTTTTT